This T cell receptor (beta chain) was observed in a study of human T cells and chemical hapten exposure. About the study: DPC (0.01%) was patch tested on the upper back and read at 6 days.

Time point described: pre-sensitization, week 0. This sample's treatment: therapeutic diphenylcyclopropenone sensitization with weekly scalp DPC. CDR1 SGHTA and CDR2 FQGNSA come from the germline V gene. The CDR3 loop spans 17 amino acids. V lost 0 bases to trimming and J lost 6 bases, with 18 bases between them. This clonotype has just a few counts. It was the library that attached unique molecular identifiers to individual cDNA molecules. TCRdb reprocessed the RACE reads with MiXCR, giving one entry per CDR3 protein. In the table there are some 70,000 distinct CDR3 sequences, about 10% of which are singletons.

The chain couples TRBV7-2 to TRBJ2-1; no firm D call. This clonotype was sampled from a woman aged 45-65 years with alopecia areata. Some clones in this sample may be carry-over from other donors' samples. Sequenced material: whole blood, taken in connection with sensitization to the hapten diphenylcyclopropenone (DPC). Here the CDR3 DNA reads TGTGCCAGCAGCTTAGCGACGGGCCTCCTATCCCGCAATGAGCAGTTCTTC. Translating it yields CASSLATGLLSRNEQFF. Filled out from reference TRBV7-2 and TRBJ2-1, the complete variable domain reads GAGVSQSPSNKVTEKGKDVELRCDPISGHTALYWYRQSLGQGLEFLIYFQGNSAPDKSGLPSDRFSAERTGGSVSTLTIQRTQQEDSAVYLCASSLATGLLSRNEQFFGPGTRLTVL.